Each of the 32 T cell receptor beta chains below was sequenced from the same sample in a study of blood T cell repertoires in COVID-19. Data came from immunoSEQ multiplex PCR; TCRdb stores just in-frame clones and leaves some out. The sample has 200,000 or so clones, 80% to 90% seen once. The specimen was peripheral blood. The receptors come from a human donor with active or convalescent COVID-19. The donor label of this sample is uncertain.

The chain has TRBV7-9 and TRBJ2-1; 13 bases fit TRBD2. With V trimmed by 2 bases and J by 8 bases, 9 bases remained unmatched. The CDR3 has 17 residues. Per the germline V gene, CDR1 is SEHNR and CDR2 is FQNEAQ (reference sequence). The CDR3 DNA sequence: TGTGCCAGCAGCTTAAGAACTAGCGGGAGGGCTACCGATGAGCAGTTCTTC. This sequence encodes CASSLRTSGRATDEQFF. Full variable domain (rest looked up from reference TRBV7-9 and TRBJ2-1): DTGVSQNPRHKITKRGQNVTFRCDPISEHNRLYWYRQTLGQGPEFLTYFQNEAQLEKSRLLSDRFSAERPKGSFSTLEIQRTEQGDSAMYLCASSLRTSGRATDEQFFGPGTRLTVL.

V usage is TRBV7-9 and J usage is TRBJ1-2; D is perhaps TRBD1 (6 bases). Trimming shortened V by 4 bases and J by 6 bases, and 18 bases separated the two germline ends. Germline V gene data show CDR1 as SEHNR and CDR2 as FQNEAQ (reference sequence). The CDR3 loop spans 15 amino acids. The CDR3 bases are TGTGCCAGCAGCTCCACCCAAGACAGGCCTCATGGCTACACCTTC. Protein sequence: CASSSTQDRPHGYTF.

The chain is built from TRBV12-5 and TRBJ1-2, with TRBD1 matching 7 bases. Germline values: CDR1 LGHNT, CDR2 FRNRAP. Trimming cost V 3 bases and J 6 bases; bases outside gene matches: 7. The length of the CDR3 is 14 residues. The CDR3 loop reads CASGFNRGGDGYTF. DNA of the CDR3: TGTGCTAGTGGTTTTAACAGGGGTGGCGATGGCTACACCTTC. The full variable domain, rest sourced from reference TRBV12-5 and TRBJ1-2, is DARVTQTPRHKVTEMGQEVTMRCQPILGHNTVFWYRQTMMQGLELLAYFRNRAPLDDSGMPKDRFSAEMPDATLATLKIQPSEPRDSAVYFCASGFNRGGDGYTFGSGTRLTVV.

The chain carries TRBV7-9 and TRBJ1-2; tentatively, D is TRBD1 (5 bases). This CDR3 is 14 amino acids long. Germline V gene sequence: CDR1 SEHNR, CDR2 FQNEAQ (reference sequence). With 2 bases removed from V and 8 bases from J, the gap between germline ends came to 15 bases. Written as DNA, the CDR3 is TGTGCCAGCAGCTTACTTCCAGGGCTATCGGGCTACACCTTC. It codes for CASSLLPGLSGYTF. Complete variable domain (other parts from reference TRBV7-9 and TRBJ1-2): DTGVSQNPRHKITKRGQNVTFRCDPISEHNRLYWYRQTLGQGPEFLTYFQNEAQLEKSRLLSDRFSAERPKGSFSTLEIQRTEQGDSAMYLCASSLLPGLSGYTFGSGTRLTVV.

This chain joins TRBV5-1 and TRBJ1-2; no clear D. This CDR3 is 13 amino acids long. The V end was cut by 1 base, the J end by 4 bases, with 8 bases between. The germline V gene has CDR1 SGHRS and CDR2 YFSETQ. This CDR3 reads CASSLLPTYGYTF. The CDR3 DNA is TGCGCCAGCAGCTTGTTACCTACCTATGGCTACACCTTC.

The chain joins TRBV4-3 to TRBJ2-5; 13 nucleotides line up with TRBD2. Trimming cost V 1 base and J 5 bases; bases outside gene matches: 7. This CDR3 is 17 amino acids long. Per the germline V gene, CDR1 is LGHNA and CDR2 is YSLEER. The CDR3 bases are TGCGCCAGCAGCCAAGGGAAGACTAGCGGGGGGACGGAGACCCAGTACTTC. Its translation is CASSQGKTSGGTETQYF.

DNA of the CDR3: TGTGCCAGCAGCTCCCAGGGACAGCCAAGCGATGAGCAGTTCTTC. Translated: CASSSQGQPSDEQFF. The J gene is TRBJ2-1, the V gene TRBV7-3; 7 bases map to TRBD1. This CDR3 has 15 residues. CDR1 and CDR2 from the germline V gene are SGHTA and FQGTGA. J was trimmed by 8 bases and V by 4 bases; bases with no gene match: 11.

V gene TRBV28 combines with J gene TRBJ1-5; D call uncertain. V shed 8 bases and J shed 7 bases, with 18 bases lying between them. The V gene's germline CDR1 is MDHEN and CDR2 SYDVKM. This CDR3 is 14 amino acids long. CDR3 sequence reads: CASLESLGGQPQHF. CDR3 coding DNA: TGTGCCAGCCTGGAGTCCCTGGGAGGGCAGCCCCAGCATTTT.

V usage is TRBV10-3 and J usage is TRBJ2-3; 8 bases line up with TRBD2. There are 12 residues in the CDR3. The V gene end was trimmed by 11 bases and the J gene end by 2 bases; junction bases not matched to a gene: 3. Germline loops: CDR1 ENHRY, CDR2 SYGVKD. The CDR3 nucleotides are TGTGCCGTGCGGGGGGCCACAGATACGCAGTATTTT. This codes for CAVRGATDTQYF.

The chain uses TRBV7-9 and TRBJ2-7, with D tentatively TRBD2 (5 bases). V gave up 8 bases and J gave up 3 bases, with 26 bases separating them. CDR3 size: 17 residues. CDR1 SEHNR and CDR2 FQNEAQ come from the germline V gene (reference sequence). CDR3 sequence: CASLPPWRAVGGYEQYF. CDR3 DNA: TGTGCCAGCCTGCCCCCCTGGCGGGCTGTTGGAGGCTACGAGCAGTACTTC. Combining the CDR3 with reference TRBV7-9 and TRBJ2-7 gives the whole variable domain DTGVSQNPRHKITKRGQNVTFRCDPISEHNRLYWYRQTLGQGPEFLTYFQNEAQLEKSRLLSDRFSAERPKGSFSTLEIQRTEQGDSAMYLCASLPPWRAVGGYEQYFGPGTRLTVT.

The chain employs TRBV5-1 and TRBJ2-1; TRBD1 matches 12 bases. CDR3 length: 14 amino acids. CDR1 and CDR2 (germline): SGHRS, YFSETQ. The V segment lost 4 bases and the J segment 8 bases; nucleotides outside the gene matches: 4. The CDR3 DNA reads as TGCGCCAGCAGCATGGGACAGGGGGCACATGAGCAGTTCTTC. Translated, it gives CASSMGQGAHEQFF.

The V call is TRBV6-5, the J call TRBJ1-4; no clear D. The CDR3 has 14 amino acids. The germline V gene has CDR1 MNHEY and CDR2 SVGAGI. The V gene lost 5 bases and the J gene lost 2 bases, with 9 bases spanning the gap. For the CDR3, the DNA is TGTGCCAGCAGTCAGGACTCCACTAATGAAAAACTGTTTTTT. Translation gives CASSQDSTNEKLFF.

The CDR3 region is CASSLGTGRDYEQYF. The CDR3 region has the DNA TGTGCCAGCAGCTTGGGGACAGGGAGAGACTACGAGCAGTACTTC. The chain recombines TRBV5-4 with TRBJ2-7; TRBD1 agrees at 8 bases. The CDR3 runs 15 residues. Germline V gene lookup returns CDR1 SGHNT and CDR2 YYREEE (reference sequence). The J segment lost 3 bases and the V segment lost 0 bases, leaving 5 bases of the junction unmatched. Using reference TRBV5-4 and TRBJ2-7 for the parts outside the CDR3, the full variable domain is ETGVTQSPTHLIKTRGQQVTLRCSSQSGHNTVSWYQQALGQGPQFIFQYYREEENGRGNFPPRFSGLQFPNYSSELNVNALELDDSALYLCASSLGTGRDYEQYFGPGTRLTVT.

The chain uses TRBV6-5 and TRBJ2-6; 7 bases line up with TRBD2. Germline trimming cut 6 bases from V and 5 bases from J; bases unmatched to any gene: 7. Germline CDR1 is MNHEY and CDR2 is SVGAGI. The CDR3 has 15 amino acids. CDR3 nucleotides: TGTGCCAGCAGGGGGAGGGGTGCTCGGGCCAACGTCCTGACTTTC. It is translated as CASRGRGARANVLTF.

The chain combines TRBV18 with TRBJ1-5; the D is unclear. The germline V gene has CDR1 KGHSH and CDR2 LQKENI. This CDR3 is 13 amino acids long. V was pared by 8 bases and J by 2 bases, with 10 bases between. In DNA, the CDR3 is TGTGCCAGCCGTGGGGAGGGCAATCAGCCCCAGCATTTT. Translating gives CASRGEGNQPQHF.

The rearrangement links TRBV19 to TRBJ1-5; 9 nucleotides agree with TRBD1. This CDR3 has 15 amino acids. CDR1 is LNHDA and CDR2 is SQIVND in the germline V gene (reference sequence). The trim removed 5 bases at V and 7 bases at J, leaving 9 bases unmatched. CDR3 sequence (DNA): TGTGCCAGTAGTCCCGGGACAGGGATGCGGCAGCCCCAGCATTTT. Protein: CASSPGTGMRQPQHF.

This chain links TRBV6-5 with TRBJ2-1, with D perhaps matching TRBD2 (5 bases). The length of the CDR3 is 14 residues. The germline V gene has CDR1 MNHEY and CDR2 SVGAGI. Trimming removed 6 bases at V and 0 bases at J, with 9 bases between. CDR3 sequence: CASSPSGSYNEQFF. The DNA of the CDR3 is TGTGCCAGCAGCCCAAGCGGCTCCTACAATGAGCAGTTCTTC.

J is TRBJ2-1 and V is TRBV27; 7 bases align to TRBD2. CDR1 is MNHEY, CDR2 SMNVEV, per germline (reference sequence). CDR3 size: 16 residues. The V segment lost 5 bases and the J segment 7 bases; nucleotides outside the gene matches: 14. CDR3 in DNA: TGTGCCAGCAGTCCCCGAAGAGGACTAGGTTCAAATGAGCAGTTCTTC. Its translation is CASSPRRGLGSNEQFF.

The gene calls are TRBV20-1 and TRBJ1-5; D is unresolved. The CDR3 contains 15 residues. Germline loops: CDR1 DFQATT, CDR2 SNEGSKA (reference sequence). Trimming removed 3 bases at V and 5 bases at J, with 17 bases between. The DNA for the CDR3 is TGCAGTGCTAGTGGCGGGCCCGAAGGCGATCAGCCCCAGCATTTT. Its protein is CSASGGPEGDQPQHF.

The gene calls are TRBV7-9 and TRBJ1-2, with TRBD1 as a possible D gene (5 bases). Trimming pared 1 base from V and 8 bases from J, leaving 5 bases between. In germline, CDR1 is SEHNR, CDR2 FQNEAQ (reference sequence). There are 11 residues in the CDR3. CDR3 coding DNA: TGTGCCAGCAGCTTAGAGGGGGGCTACACCTTC. This gives the protein CASSLEGGYTF.

This clone was found once. The V call is TRBV7-2, the J call TRBJ2-3; 14 nucleotides match TRBD2. In germline, CDR1 is SGHTA, CDR2 FQGNSA. The CDR3 is made up of 16 amino acids. Trimming took 5 bases from V and 5 from J; bases not matched to a gene: 6. The DNA of the CDR3 is TGTGCCAGCAGCCCGACTAGCGGGGGGGCCGGAGATACGCAGTATTTT. Its protein is CASSPTSGGAGDTQYF.

The chain recombines TRBV11-3 with TRBJ2-7; 10 positions agree with TRBD1. V was clipped by 3 bases and J by 5 bases; unmatched bases: 7. The CDR3 loop spans 15 amino acids. Germline assignment: CDR1 SGHNT and CDR2 YENEEA. The CDR3 spells CASSFTSGTGDEQYF. DNA of the CDR3: TGTGCCAGCAGCTTCACCTCCGGGACAGGGGACGAGCAGTACTTC.

This clone came up once. V gene TRBV28 combines with J gene TRBJ1-5, with TRBD1 as a possible D gene (6 bases). CDR1 and CDR2 (germline): MDHEN, SYDVKM. Deletions cut 7 bases from V and 4 bases from J, with 14 bases between. The length of the CDR3 is 14 residues. CDR3 amino acids: CASITGGSNQPQHF. The CDR3 nucleotides are TGTGCCAGCATCACTGGGGGCTCGAATCAGCCCCAGCATTTT.

This rearrangement joins TRBV5-6 to TRBJ2-7; D unclear. CDR1 and CDR2 from the germline V gene are SGHDT and YYEEEE. The V gene lost 4 bases and the J gene lost 5 bases, with 13 bases spanning the gap. CDR3 length equals 13 residues. The CDR3 is CASSQDTDHEQYF. The CDR3, as DNA: TGTGCCAGCAGCCAGGATACAGACCACGAGCAGTACTTC.

This rearrangement joins TRBV29-1 to TRBJ2-2, with 9 bases matching TRBD1. Germline CDR1 is SQVTM and CDR2 is ANQGSEA. V trimming: 4 bases; J trimming: 5 bases; junction bases outside the gene matches: 8. This CDR3 region has 15 residues. The CDR3 protein is CSVGSRQGVTGELFF. The CDR3 bases are TGCAGCGTTGGTTCCCGACAGGGGGTTACCGGGGAGCTGTTTTTT.

This chain joins TRBV4-3 and TRBJ2-3; D may be TRBD2 (6 bases). The germline V and J ends were trimmed by 1 base and 0 bases, with 14 bases remaining between them. Germline CDR1 LGHNA, CDR2 YSLEER. The CDR3 contains 17 residues. CDR3 loop: CASSQGGSGLSTDTQYF. CDR3 sequence (DNA): TGCGCCAGCAGCCAAGGGGGTAGCGGACTTAGCACAGATACGCAGTATTTT.

The chain uses TRBV25-1 and TRBJ2-7, with D perhaps matching TRBD2 (7 bases). Per germline, CDR1 MGHDK and CDR2 SYGVNS. V was clipped by 0 bases and J by 4 bases, with 13 bases between them. CDR3 length: 15 residues. Here the CDR3 reads CASSEYRGGRYEQYF. The CDR3 coding sequence is TGTGCCAGCAGTGAATATAGGGGGGGCCGGTACGAGCAGTACTTC.

The chain joins TRBV7-2 to TRBJ1-2; maybe TRBD1 (6 bases). The CDR3 is 15 residues long. The V end lost 3 bases, the J end lost 3 bases, and 14 bases lay between the germline ends. Germline CDR1 is SGHTA and CDR2 is FQGNSA. As DNA, the CDR3 is TGTGCCAGCAGCTTTGACGGGGGGCCCTACTATGGCTACACCTTC. Translating gives CASSFDGGPYYGYTF.

This chain uses TRBV7-2 with TRBJ2-1; 9 bases map to TRBD2. The V gene's germline CDR1 is SGHTA and CDR2 FQGNSA. The V gene end was trimmed by 3 bases and the J gene end by 10 bases; junction bases not matched to a gene: 7. This CDR3 is built from 14 residues. CDR3 sequence (DNA): TGTGCCAGCAGCTTTGGGCTAGCGGGAAACGAGCAGTTCTTC. Protein product: CASSFGLAGNEQFF.

The V call is TRBV19, the J call TRBJ1-1; 7 nucleotides match TRBD1. CDR3 size: 14 residues. CDR1 is LNHDA and CDR2 is SQIVND in the germline V gene (reference sequence). V lost 6 bases to trimming and J lost 4 bases; unmatched junction nucleotides: 8. In DNA form, the CDR3 reads TGTGCCAGTAGCCAACAGGGGAGAAGCACTGAAGCTTTCTTT. It encodes CASSQQGRSTEAFF.

This chain uses TRBV19 with TRBJ2-1, with a weak D call TRBD2 (6 bases). This CDR3 is 14 amino acids long. The germline gives CDR1 LNHDA, CDR2 SQIVND (reference sequence). Trimming removed 7 bases from V and 0 bases from J, with 10 bases in between. CDR3 DNA sequence: TGTGCCAGTAAGTTGGGGGGCTCCTACAATGAGCAGTTCTTC. It is translated as CASKLGGSYNEQFF.

The genes are TRBV28 and TRBJ2-3; perhaps TRBD2 as D (6 bases). The CDR3 runs 15 residues. Trimming left V 2 bases short and J 0 bases short, with 9 bases between. Per the germline V gene, CDR1 is MDHEN and CDR2 is SYDVKM. CDR3 nucleotide sequence: TGTGCCAGCAGTTTAGCGGGGACCAGCACAGATACGCAGTATTTT. It encodes CASSLAGTSTDTQYF.